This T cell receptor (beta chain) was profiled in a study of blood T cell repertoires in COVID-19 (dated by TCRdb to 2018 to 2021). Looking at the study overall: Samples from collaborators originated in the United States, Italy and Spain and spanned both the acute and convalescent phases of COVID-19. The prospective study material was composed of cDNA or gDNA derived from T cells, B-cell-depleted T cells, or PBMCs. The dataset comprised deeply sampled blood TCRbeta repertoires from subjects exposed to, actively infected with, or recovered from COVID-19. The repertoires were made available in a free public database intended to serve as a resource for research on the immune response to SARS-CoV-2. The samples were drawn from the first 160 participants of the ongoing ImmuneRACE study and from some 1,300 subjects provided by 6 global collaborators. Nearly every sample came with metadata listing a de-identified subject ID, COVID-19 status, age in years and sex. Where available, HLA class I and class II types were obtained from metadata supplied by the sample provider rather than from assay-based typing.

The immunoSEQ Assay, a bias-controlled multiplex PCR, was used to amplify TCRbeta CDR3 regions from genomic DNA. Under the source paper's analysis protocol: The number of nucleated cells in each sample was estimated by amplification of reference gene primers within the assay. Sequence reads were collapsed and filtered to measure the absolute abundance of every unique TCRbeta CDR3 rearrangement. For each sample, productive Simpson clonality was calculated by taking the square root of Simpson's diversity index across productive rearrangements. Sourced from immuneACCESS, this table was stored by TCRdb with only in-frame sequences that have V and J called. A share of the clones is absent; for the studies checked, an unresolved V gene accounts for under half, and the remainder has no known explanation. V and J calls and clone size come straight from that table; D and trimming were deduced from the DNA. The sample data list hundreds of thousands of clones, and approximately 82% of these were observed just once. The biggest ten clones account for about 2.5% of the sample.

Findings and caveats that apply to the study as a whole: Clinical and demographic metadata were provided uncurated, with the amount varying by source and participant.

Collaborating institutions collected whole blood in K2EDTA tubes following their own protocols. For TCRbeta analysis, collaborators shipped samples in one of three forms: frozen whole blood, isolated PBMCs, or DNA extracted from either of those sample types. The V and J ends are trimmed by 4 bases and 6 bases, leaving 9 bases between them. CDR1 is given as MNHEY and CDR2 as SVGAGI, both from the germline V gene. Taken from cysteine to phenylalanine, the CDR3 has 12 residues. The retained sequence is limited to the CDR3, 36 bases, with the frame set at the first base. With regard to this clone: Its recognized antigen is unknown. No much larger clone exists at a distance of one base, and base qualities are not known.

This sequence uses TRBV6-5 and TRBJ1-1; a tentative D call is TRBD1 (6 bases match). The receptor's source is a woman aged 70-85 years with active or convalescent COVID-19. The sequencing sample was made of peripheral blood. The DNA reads TGTGCCAGCAGTTTACAGGGTGCTGAAGCTTTCTTT. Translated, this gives CASSLQGAEAFF.